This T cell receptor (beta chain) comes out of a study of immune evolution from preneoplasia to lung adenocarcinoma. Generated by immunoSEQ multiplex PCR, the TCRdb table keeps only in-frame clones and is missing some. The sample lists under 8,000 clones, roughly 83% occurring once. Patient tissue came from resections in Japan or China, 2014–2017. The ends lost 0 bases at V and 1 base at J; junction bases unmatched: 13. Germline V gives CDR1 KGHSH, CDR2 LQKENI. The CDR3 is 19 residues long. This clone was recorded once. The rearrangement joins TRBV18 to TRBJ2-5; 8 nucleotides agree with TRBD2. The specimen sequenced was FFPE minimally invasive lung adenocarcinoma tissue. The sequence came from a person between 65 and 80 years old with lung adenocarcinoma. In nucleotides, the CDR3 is TGTGCCAGCTCACCACCGGATCAAATACTTACTAGCGGCCAAGAGACCCAGTACTTC. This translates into CASSPPDQILTSGQETQYF.